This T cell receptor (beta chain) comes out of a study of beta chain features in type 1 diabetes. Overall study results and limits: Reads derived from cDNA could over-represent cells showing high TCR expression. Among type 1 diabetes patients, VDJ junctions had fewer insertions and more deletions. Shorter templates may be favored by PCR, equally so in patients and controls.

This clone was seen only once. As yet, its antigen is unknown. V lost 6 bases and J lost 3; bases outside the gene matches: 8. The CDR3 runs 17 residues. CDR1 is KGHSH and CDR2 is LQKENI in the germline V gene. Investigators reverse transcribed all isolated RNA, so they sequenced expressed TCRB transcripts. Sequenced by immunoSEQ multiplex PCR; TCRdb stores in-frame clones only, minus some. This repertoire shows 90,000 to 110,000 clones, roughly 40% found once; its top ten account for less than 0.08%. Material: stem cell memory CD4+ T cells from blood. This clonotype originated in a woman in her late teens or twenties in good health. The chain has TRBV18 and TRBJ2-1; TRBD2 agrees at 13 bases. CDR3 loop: CASSPGTSGTIYNEQFF. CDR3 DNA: TGTGCCAGCTCCCCTGGGACTAGCGGGACCATCTACAATGAGCAGTTCTTC. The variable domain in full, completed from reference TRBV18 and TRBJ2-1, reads NAGVMQNPRHLVRRRGQEARLRCSPMKGHSHVYWYRQLPEEGLKFMVYLQKENIIDESGMPKERFSAEFPKEGPSILRIQQVVRGDSAAYFCASSPGTSGTIYNEQFFGPGTRLTVL.